The T cell receptor (beta chain) under discussion was sequenced for a study of T-cell reconstitution after alpha-beta-depleted transplantation in children. The TCRbeta library incorporated unique molecular identifiers. TCRdb redid the calling of the PCR reads with MiXCR, one entry per CDR3 protein. The repertoire holds hundreds of thousands of distinct CDR3 sequences, with approximately 17% as singletons. Study findings and constraints: T-cell counts and diversity at one year following transplant were attributed mainly to newly produced T cells. Several hundred expanded graft clones reportedly supplied alpha-beta T cells about two months after transplant.

There are a few counts of this clonotype. Antigen unknown. The sequencing used PBMCs, mostly from graft donor cells, collected 360 days after TCRalphabeta/CD19-depleted stem cell transplant. The sequence derives from a male patient aged 2-10 years who had a stem cell transplant for acute lymphoblastic leukemia, so the T cells may come from the graft donor.

CDR3 bases: TGCGCCAGCAGCTTGGAGACTAGCGGGAACCAAGAGACCCAGTACTTC. Translation: CASSLETSGNQETQYF. The chain employs TRBV5-1 and TRBJ2-5; the match to TRBD2 covers 11 bases. Trimming cost V 0 bases and J 0 bases; bases outside gene matches: 1. This CDR3 is built from 16 residues. CDR1 is SGHRS and CDR2 is YFSETQ in the germline V gene.